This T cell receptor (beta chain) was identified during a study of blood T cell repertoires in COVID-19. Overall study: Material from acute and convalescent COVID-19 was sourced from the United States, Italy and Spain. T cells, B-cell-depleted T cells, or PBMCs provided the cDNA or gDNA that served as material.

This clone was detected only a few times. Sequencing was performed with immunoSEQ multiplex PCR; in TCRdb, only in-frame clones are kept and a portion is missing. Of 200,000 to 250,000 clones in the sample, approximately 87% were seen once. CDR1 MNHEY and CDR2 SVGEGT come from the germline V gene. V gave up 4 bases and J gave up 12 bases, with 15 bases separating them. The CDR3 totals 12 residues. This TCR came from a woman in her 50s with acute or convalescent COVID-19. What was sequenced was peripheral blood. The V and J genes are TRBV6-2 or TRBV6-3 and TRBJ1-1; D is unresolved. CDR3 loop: CASSSPYALSFF. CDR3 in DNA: TGTGCCAGCAGTTCCCCCTACGCTCTATCTTTCTTT.